Listed below are T cell receptor beta chains from one sample, sequenced in a study of shared clonotypes between healthy human individuals. Sequencing used immunoSEQ multiplex PCR; TCRdb keeps in-frame clones, though not all of them. The sample gives over 2 million clones, 90% to 95% of which show up once; 0.1% to 0.15% is in the top ten. The sample taken for sequencing was naive CD4+ T cells sorted from blood. Source of these receptors: a man aged 18-30 years in good health. Both conserved end residues are part of each CDR3. The D gene is left open where the match is weak. Clone size is stated in some rows and not others, as once, few, many or a class when expanded.

d_call | j_call | clone_size | v_call | cdr3_nt | cdr3_aa
- | TRBJ2-1 | once | TRBV6-6 | TGTGCCAGCAGTTCTAGCAGGAATGAGCAGTTCTTC | CASSSSRNEQFF
- | TRBJ1-3 | - | TRBV30 | TGTGCCTGGAGTCGGGGGGGGTCTGGAAACACCATATATTTT | CAWSRGGSGNTIYF
- | TRBJ1-5 | - | TRBV5-1 | TGCGCCAGCAGCTTGGGAGGCGATAGCAATCAGCCCCAGCATTTT | CASSLGGDSNQPQHF
- | TRBJ1-4 | - | TRBV6-5 | TGTGCCAGCAGACGGGACGGACTCAATGAAAAACTGTTTTTT | CASRRDGLNEKLFF
TRBD1 | TRBJ1-2 | - | TRBV2 | TGTGCCAGCAGTGAGGTAGGGGGCAGCAGCTATGGCTACACCTTC | CASSEVGGSSYGYTF
TRBD2 | TRBJ2-1 | - | TRBV6-1 | TGTGCCAGCAGTGTCTCCGGGACTAGCGGGGTCTCCTACAATGAGCAGTTCTTC | CASSVSGTSGVSYNEQFF
TRBD1 | TRBJ2-2 | - | TRBV6-1 | TGTGCCAGCAGTGCCTGGACAGGTACCACCGGGGAGCTGTTTTTT | CASSAWTGTTGELFF
- | TRBJ2-5 | - | TRBV28 | TGTGCCAGCAGTATCCCGGGGGGCCTGATAGAGACCCAGTACTTC | CASSIPGGLIETQYF
TRBD2 | TRBJ2-7 | - | TRBV4-3 | TGCGCCAGCAGCTATCCGCTCTTATACCCGCTAGCGGGAGGGCCCGGCGAGCAGTACTTC | CASSYPLLYPLAGGPGEQYF
- | TRBJ2-6 | - | TRBV7-9 | TGTGCCAGCAGCCCAGCCCTCTCTGGGGCCAACGTCCTGACTTTC | CASSPALSGANVLTF
TRBD1 | TRBJ1-1 | - | TRBV27 | TGTGCCAGCAGTAACCATAAGGGACAGCTGAACACTGAAGCTTTCTTT | CASSNHKGQLNTEAFF
- | TRBJ2-3 | - | TRBV7-2 | TGTGCCAGCAGCTTATGGGGTTCCGTCTCAGATACGCAGTATTTT | CASSLWGSVSDTQYF
TRBD2 | TRBJ2-1 | once | TRBV4-2 | TGTGCCAGCAGCCAACAACCGGGACTAGCGGGCTCCAATGAGCAGTTCTTC | CASSQQPGLAGSNEQFF
- | TRBJ2-7 | - | TRBV18 | TGTGCCAGCTCACCACCCCCGGATACCTACGAGCAGTACTTC | CASSPPPDTYEQYF
TRBD1 | TRBJ2-7 | - | TRBV30 | TGTGCCTGGAGTCCGGGACAGGGGGCGGACGAGCAGTACTTC | CAWSPGQGADEQYF
TRBD2 | TRBJ2-1 | - | TRBV5-3 | TGTGCCAGAAGCTCGACTAGCGGGGACAATGAGCAGTTCTTC | CARSSTSGDNEQFF
- | TRBJ2-3 | - | TRBV10-1 | TGCGCCAGCAGTGAGCATACGGGGGTCACAGATACGCAGTATTTT | CASSEHTGVTDTQYF
- | TRBJ1-2 | once | TRBV2 | TGTGCCAGCAGTGAAGGATGGGGGGTCTATGGCTACACCTTC | CASSEGWGVYGYTF
- | TRBJ2-3 | - | TRBV19 | TGTGCCAGTAGTGCCGTTCGACGGACTAGCACAGATACGCAGTATTTT | CASSAVRRTSTDTQYF
- | TRBJ2-3 | once | TRBV2 | TGTGCCAGCAGTGGCAGGGGCACAGATACGCAGTATTTT | CASSGRGTDTQYF
- | TRBJ2-2 | - | TRBV5-1 | TGCGCCAGCAGCCCGACAGGTCTAGCGAACACCGGGGAGCTGTTTTTT | CASSPTGLANTGELFF
- | TRBJ1-5 | - | TRBV7-2 | TGTGCCAGCAGCTTTACAGGGTCCCAGCCCCAGCATTTT | CASSFTGSQPQHF
TRBD1 | TRBJ1-4 | - | TRBV27 | TGTGCCAGCAGTCCCTGGACAGGCCCAACGAGAAAACTGTTTTTT | CASSPWTGPTRKLFF
- | TRBJ2-7 | few | TRBV6-4 | TGTGCCAGCAGGTCCGCAGGGGGGATTAGCTACGAGCAGTACTTC | CASRSAGGISYEQYF
- | TRBJ2-1 | - | TRBV5-6 | TGTGCCAGCAGCACCCGGGACCGAAGCCCCAATAAGCAGTTCTTC | CASSTRDRSPNKQFF
- | TRBJ1-6 | - | TRBV5-1 | TGCGCCAGCAGCTTGGAGAACGCTGTAGGTTCACCCCTCCACTTT | CASSLENAVGSPLHF
- | TRBJ2-7 | - | TRBV2 | TGTGCCAGCAGTGAGGGTGGAACCGTACCGTACTTC | CASSEGGTVPYF
- | TRBJ1-2 | - | TRBV18 | TGTGCCAGCTCAGACAACCGGGCCTTCGGCTACACCTTC | CASSDNRAFGYTF
- | TRBJ1-4 | - | TRBV10-3 | TGTGCCATCAGCGCCGGTACACAAGCAACTAATGAAAAACTGTTTTTT | CAISAGTQATNEKLFF
- | TRBJ1-5 | - | TRBV10-3 | TGTGCCATCAGTGAAGGAAATAATCAGCCCCAGCATTTT | CAISEGNNQPQHF
- | TRBJ1-5 | - | TRBV30 | TGTGCCTGGAGTGTACGGGAGGATCAGCCCCAGCATTTT | CAWSVREDQPQHF
- | TRBJ1-2 | - | TRBV9 | TGTGCCAGCAGCGTAGACGGCCTATATGGCTACACCTTC | CASSVDGLYGYTF
- | TRBJ1-2 | - | TRBV28 | TGTGCCAGCAGCCCGGGCTATGGCTACACCTTC | CASSPGYGYTF
TRBD1 | TRBJ2-7 | - | TRBV28 | TGTGCCAGCAGCCTACCGGGACAGTACCTCTACGAGCAGTACTTC | CASSLPGQYLYEQYF